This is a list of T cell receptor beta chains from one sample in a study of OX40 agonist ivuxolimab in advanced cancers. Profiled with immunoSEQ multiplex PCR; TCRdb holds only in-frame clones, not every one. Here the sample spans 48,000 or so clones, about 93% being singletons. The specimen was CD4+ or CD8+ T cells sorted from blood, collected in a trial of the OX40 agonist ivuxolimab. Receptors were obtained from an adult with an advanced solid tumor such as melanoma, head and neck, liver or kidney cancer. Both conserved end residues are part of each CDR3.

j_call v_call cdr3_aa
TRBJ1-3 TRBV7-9 CASSSGWTIYF
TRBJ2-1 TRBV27 CASRDRGSYNEQFF
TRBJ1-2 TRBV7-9 CASSLDVLLGGYTF
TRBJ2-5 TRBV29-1 CSVEERELRSEETQYF
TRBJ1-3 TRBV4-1 CASSQDSGTGNTIYF
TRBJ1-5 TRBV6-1 CASSEGGGGYQPQHF
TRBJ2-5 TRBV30 CAWSVRAGYQETQYF
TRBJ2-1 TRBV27 CASSFERGVDEQFF
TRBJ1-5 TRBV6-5 CASSYSQTGSNQPQHF
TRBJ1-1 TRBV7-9 CASSLGPAGENTEAFF
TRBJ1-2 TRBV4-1 CASSQEWGGPNYGYTF
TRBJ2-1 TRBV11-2 CASSWTESSYNEQFF
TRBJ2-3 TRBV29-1 CSAVPRGSDTQYF
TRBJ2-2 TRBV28 CASSLGLNTGELFF
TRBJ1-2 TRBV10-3 CAISEENTRRAGYTF
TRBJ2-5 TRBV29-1 CSVESGGSETQYF
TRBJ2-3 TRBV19 CASSTPTSGGADTQYF
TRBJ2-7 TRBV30 CAWSVQGYEQYF
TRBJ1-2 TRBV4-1 CASSLLPGQGARGYTF
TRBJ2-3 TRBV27 CAGLAGLPSTDTQYF
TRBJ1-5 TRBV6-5 CASSYSGAQPQHF
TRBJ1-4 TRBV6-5 CASSYSRGGEKLFF
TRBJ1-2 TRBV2 CASSTRDRINYGYTF
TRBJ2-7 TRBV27 CASRPIQGSPYEQYF